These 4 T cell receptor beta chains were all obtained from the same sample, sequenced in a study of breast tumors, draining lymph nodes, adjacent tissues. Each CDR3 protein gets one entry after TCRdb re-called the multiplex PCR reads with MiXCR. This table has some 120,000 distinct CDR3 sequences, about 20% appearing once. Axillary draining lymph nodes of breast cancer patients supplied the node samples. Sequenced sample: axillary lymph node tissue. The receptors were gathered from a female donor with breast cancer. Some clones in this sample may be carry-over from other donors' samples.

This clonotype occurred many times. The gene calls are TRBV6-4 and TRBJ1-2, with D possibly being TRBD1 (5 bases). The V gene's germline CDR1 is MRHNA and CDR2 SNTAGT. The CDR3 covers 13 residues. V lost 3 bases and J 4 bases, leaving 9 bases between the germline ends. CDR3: CASSEIGTYGYTF. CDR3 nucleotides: TGTGCCAGCAGTGAAATCGGGACCTATGGCTACACCTTC.

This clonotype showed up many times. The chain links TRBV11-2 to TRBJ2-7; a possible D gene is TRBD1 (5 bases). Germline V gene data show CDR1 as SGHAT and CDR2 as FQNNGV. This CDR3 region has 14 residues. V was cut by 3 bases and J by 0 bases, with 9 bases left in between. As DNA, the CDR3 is TGTGCCAGCAGCTTCGACAGTAACTCCTACGAGCAGTACTTC. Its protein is CASSFDSNSYEQYF.

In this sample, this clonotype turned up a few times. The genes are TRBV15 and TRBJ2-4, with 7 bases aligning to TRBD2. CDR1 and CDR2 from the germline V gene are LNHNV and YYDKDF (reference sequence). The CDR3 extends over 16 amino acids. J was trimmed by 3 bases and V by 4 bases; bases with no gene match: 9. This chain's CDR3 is CATSIGAGAGKNIQYF. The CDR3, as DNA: TGTGCCACCAGCATCGGGGCGGGAGCGGGCAAAAACATTCAGTACTTC.

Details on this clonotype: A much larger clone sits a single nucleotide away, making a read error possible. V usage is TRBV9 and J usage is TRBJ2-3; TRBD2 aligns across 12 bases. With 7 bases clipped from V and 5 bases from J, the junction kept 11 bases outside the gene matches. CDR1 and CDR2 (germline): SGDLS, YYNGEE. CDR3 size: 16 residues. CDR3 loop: CASRGASGRARDTQYF. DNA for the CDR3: TGTGCCAGCCGCGGGGCTAGCGGGAGGGCCAGAGATACGCAGTATTTT. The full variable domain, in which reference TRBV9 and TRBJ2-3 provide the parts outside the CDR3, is DSGVTQTPKHLITATGQRVTLRCSPRSGDLSVYWYQQSLDQGLQFLIQYYNGEERAKGNILERFSAQQFPDLHSELNLSSLELGDSALYFCASRGASGRARDTQYFGPGTRLTVL.